These T cell receptor beta chains were read from a single sample in a study of regulatory T cells in long-lasting Graves disease. Each CDR3 protein gets one entry after TCRdb re-called the multiplex PCR reads with MiXCR. The table has about half a million distinct CDR3 sequences, 20% to 25% seen once. The sequencing used peripheral blood mononuclear cells (PBMCs), collected when the disease was refractory, from a patient treated with antithyroid drugs. All receptors come from a female donor with Graves disease. Both conserved end residues are part of each CDR3. The D gene is left open where the match is weak. Rows give clone size only sometimes, using once, few, many, or a class for an expanded clone.

V,size,D,J,CDR3,DNA
TRBV6-2/TRBV6-3,-,-,TRBJ2-2,CASSYPGRSRGGELFF,TGTGCCAGCAGTTACCCGGGGCGTTCAAGGGGCGGGGAGCTGTTTTTT
TRBV28,many,-,TRBJ1-5,CASDVRGNQPQHF,TGTGCCAGCGATGTCAGGGGAAATCAGCCCCAGCATTTT
TRBV20-1,-,TRBD1,TRBJ2-7,CRPQGPDPYEQYF,TGCAGGCCACAGGGGCCGGACCCCTACGAGCAGTACTTC
TRBV6-1,many,-,TRBJ2-7,CASAVPPNSYEQYF,TGTGCCAGCGCCGTTCCACCCAACTCATACGAGCAGTACTTC
TRBV15,-,-,TRBJ1-2,CATSRDNNRLGYTF,TGTGCCACCAGCAGAGATAACAACCGGCTCGGCTACACCTTC
TRBV19,few,-,TRBJ1-5,CASTQSIGQPQHF,TGTGCCAGTACTCAGAGCATAGGTCAGCCCCAGCATTTT
TRBV6-1,many,-,TRBJ1-5,CASITGPSNQPQHF,TGTGCCAGCATTACAGGGCCTAGCAATCAGCCCCAGCATTTT
TRBV20-1,-,-,TRBJ2-5,CSAPGRNQETQYF,TGCAGTGCGCCGGGACGGAACCAAGAGACCCAGTACTTC
TRBV28,many,TRBD2,TRBJ2-4,CASSLPPGRPSGKNIQYF,TGTGCCAGCAGTTTACCTCCGGGAAGACCTAGCGGCAAAAACATTCAGTACTTC
TRBV7-9,many,TRBD1,TRBJ2-7,CASSLGQGATYEQYF,TGCGCCAGCAGCTTGGGGCAGGGGGCAACCTACGAGCAGTACTTC
TRBV5-6,few,-,TRBJ2-5,CASSLALGRSQETQYF,TGTGCCAGCAGCTTGGCCTTGGGACGGTCGCAAGAGACCCAGTACTTC
TRBV28,many,-,TRBJ1-4,CASTPGRLNEKLFF,TGTGCCAGCACCCCTGGTCGGCTGAATGAAAAACTGTTTTTT
TRBV29-1,-,-,TRBJ1-2,CSVGSGGGASGYTF,TGCAGCGTCGGGTCGGGGGGGGGCGCGTCCGGCTACACCTTC
TRBV28,many,TRBD2,TRBJ2-1,CASRGTSGGESYNEQFF,TGTGCCAGCAGGGGGACTAGCGGGGGGGAGTCCTACAATGAGCAGTTCTTC
TRBV6-2/TRBV6-3,few,TRBD1,TRBJ1-6,CASRDPGGNSPLHF,TGTGCCAGCAGGGATCCAGGGGGTAATTCACCCCTCCACTTT
TRBV15,-,TRBD1,TRBJ2-1,CATSRAGTAQFF,TGTGCCACCAGCAGGGCCGGGACAGCACAGTTCTTC